This is a list of T cell receptor beta chains from one sample in a study of T-cell reconstitution after alpha-beta-depleted transplantation in children. TCRdb ran MiXCR on the PCR reads and lists one entry per CDR3 protein. This table has roughly 300,000 distinct CDR3 sequences, about 9.9% appearing once. The sample here was peripheral blood, taken 180 days after TCRalphabeta/CD19-depleted stem cell transplant. The receptors originated from a male patient between 2 and 10 years old who had a stem cell transplant for chronic granulomatous disease, so the T cells may come from the graft donor. CDR3s include the opening cysteine and the closing phenylalanine or tryptophan. Each record gives: V gene, D gene, J gene, clone size, CDR3 DNA, CDR3 protein. A D gene is named only where the DNA matches it firmly. Clone sizes are given selectively: once, few, many, or a class where the clone is expanded.

TRBV5-1	.	TRBJ2-5	many	TGCGCCAGCAGCTTTGGAATTCAAGAGACCCAGTACTTC	CASSFGIQETQYF
TRBV15	TRBD2	TRBJ2-3	many	TGTGCCACCAGCAGAGCTTTCTGGGAGAGCGGGGGTCGTGATACGCAGTATTTT	CATSRAFWESGGRDTQYF
TRBV20-1	.	TRBJ2-1	many	TGCAGTGCTGGTCGTCTGGGGGGCGACCTCAATGAGCAGTTCTTC	CSAGRLGGDLNEQFF
TRBV10-3	.	TRBJ2-3	many	TGTGCCATCAGTGGTGTCTACACAGATACGCAGTATTTT	CAISGVYTDTQYF
TRBV12-3/TRBV12-4	TRBD2	TRBJ2-7	many	TGTGCCAGCAGCGGGGGGGTAAACTCCTACGAGCAGTACTTC	CASSGGVNSYEQYF
TRBV6-1	.	TRBJ1-1	many	TGTGCCAGCAGCGGGGGGCTGAGCACTGAAGCTTTCTTT	CASSGGLSTEAFF
TRBV21-1	.	TRBJ2-7	many	TGTGCTCTTAAGTCCTCCTACGAGCAGTACTTC	CALKSSYEQYF
TRBV7-6	.	TRBJ2-7	many	TGTGCCAGCAGGCCGGACACCAAGACCTACGAGCAGTACTTC	CASRPDTKTYEQYF
TRBV20-1	.	TRBJ2-7	few	TGCAGTGCCAAAGACTCCCCCTACGAGCAGTACTTC	CSAKDSPYEQYF
TRBV18	TRBD1	TRBJ2-2	few	TGTGCCAGCTCACCACCCGTTGAGAAGACAGGGAATTTTGCCGGGGAGCTGTTTTTT	CASSPPVEKTGNFAGELFF
TRBV12-3/TRBV12-4	.	TRBJ2-1	many	TGTGCCAGCAACATCAACAATGAGCAGTTCTTC	CASNINNEQFF
TRBV29-1	.	TRBJ2-2	many	TGCAGCGTTTGTCTCTCGAGGACCGGGGAGCTGTTTTTT	CSVCLSRTGELFF
TRBV29-1	.	TRBJ2-3	many	TGCAGCGTTGTGGGGCAGTACACAGATACGCAGTATTTT	CSVVGQYTDTQYF
TRBV5-4	TRBD1	TRBJ2-2	.	TGTGCCAGCAGCTTCGGGACAGGGGATGGCAGGGAGCTGTTTTTT	CASSFGTGDGRELFF
TRBV15	.	TRBJ2-5	many	TGTGCCACCAGCATCGAGGGACTCCCAAAGGCCCAGTACTTC	CATSIEGLPKAQYF